These T cell receptor beta chains were read from a single sample in a study of technical replicates of blood from a few donors. Sequenced by immunoSEQ multiplex PCR; TCRdb stores in-frame clones only, minus some. The sample lists about 15,000 clones, about 82% occurring once. The sample taken for sequencing was PBMCs. The receptors shown here come from a human donor in good health. CDR3s include the opening cysteine and the closing phenylalanine or tryptophan. Fields, in order: V gene, clone size, J gene, D gene, CDR3 protein, CDR3 DNA. D genes are given only for firm matches. For some rows the clone size is stated as once, few or many, or as a class when expanded; others skip it.

V: TRBV28
size: few
J: TRBJ2-1
D: .
CDR3: CASSLLRVYNEQFF
DNA: TGTGCCAGCAGTTTATTGAGAGTCTACAATGAGCAGTTCTTC

V: TRBV21-1
size: .
J: TRBJ2-7
D: .
CDR3: CASSKSGSGSGSPYEQYF
DNA: TGTGCCAGCAGCAAATCCGGGAGCGGGAGTGGGAGTCCCTACGAGCAGTACTTC

V: TRBV7-9
size: .
J: TRBJ2-5
D: .
CDR3: CASSLLGDTDLETQYF
DNA: TGTGCCAGCAGCTTGCTGGGGGACACCGATTTGGAGACCCAGTACTTC

V: TRBV6-4
size: .
J: TRBJ1-2
D: .
CDR3: CASKSGGLNYGYTF
DNA: TGTGCCAGCAAATCCGGGGGGCTCAACTATGGCTACACCTTC

V: TRBV2
size: .
J: TRBJ2-1
D: TRBD2
CDR3: CASSEAKLAGDYNEQFF
DNA: TGTGCCAGCAGTGAAGCGAAACTAGCGGGAGATTACAATGAGCAGTTCTTC

V: TRBV10-3
size: once
J: TRBJ2-7
D: TRBD2
CDR3: CATSPGTSGKWDEQYF
DNA: TGTGCCACCTCCCCCGGGACTAGCGGGAAATGGGACGAGCAGTACTTC

V: TRBV28
size: .
J: TRBJ1-2
D: .
CDR3: CASSLTDTLRGYTF
DNA: TGTGCCAGCAGTTTAACGGACACTCTCCGAGGCTACACCTTC

V: TRBV29-1
size: .
J: TRBJ1-2
D: .
CDR3: CSVATERGANYGYTF
DNA: TGCAGCGTTGCCACAGAACGGGGAGCCAACTATGGCTACACCTTC

V: TRBV29-1
size: .
J: TRBJ1-2
D: TRBD1
CDR3: CSVDTLRGQGYTF
DNA: TGCAGCGTTGATACGCTCAGGGGGCAAGGCTACACCTTC

V: TRBV28
size: .
J: TRBJ2-1
D: TRBD1
CDR3: CASSLPLGQGPEQFF
DNA: TGTGCCAGCAGTTTGCCCTTAGGACAGGGTCCTGAGCAGTTCTTC

V: TRBV9
size: few
J: TRBJ1-5
D: .
CDR3: CASSRGGDGDQPQHF
DNA: TGTGCCAGCAGCAGGGGGGGCGATGGCGATCAGCCCCAGCATTTT

V: TRBV21-1
size: .
J: TRBJ2-7
D: .
CDR3: CASSPRSEASGREAEQYF
DNA: TGTGCCAGCAGCCCCAGGTCCGAGGCTAGCGGGAGGGAGGCCGAGCAGTACTTC

V: TRBV19
size: .
J: TRBJ1-1
D: .
CDR3: CASSILATEAFF
DNA: TGTGCCAGTAGTATATTGGCCACTGAAGCTTTCTTT

V: TRBV27
size: .
J: TRBJ1-1
D: .
CDR3: CASSAILRRGNTEAFF
DNA: TGTGCCAGCAGTGCTATCCTCCGGCGGGGGAACACTGAAGCTTTCTTT

V: TRBV2
size: .
J: TRBJ1-2
D: TRBD1
CDR3: CASTTGTGNYGYTF
DNA: TGTGCCAGCACTACCGGGACAGGGAACTATGGCTACACCTTC

V: TRBV18
size: few
J: TRBJ1-3
D: .
CDR3: CASSPTGTFSGNTIYF
DNA: TGTGCCAGCTCACCTACAGGGACATTCTCTGGAAACACCATATATTTT

V: TRBV15
size: .
J: TRBJ2-7
D: TRBD2
CDR3: CATARLAGVVEQYF
DNA: TGTGCCACCGCCCGACTAGCGGGAGTAGTCGAGCAGTACTTC

V: TRBV9
size: .
J: TRBJ1-4
D: .
CDR3: CASSGARLEKLFF
DNA: TGTGCCAGCAGCGGAGCCCGGTTAGAAAAACTGTTTTTT

V: TRBV19
size: .
J: TRBJ2-7
D: TRBD1
CDR3: CASSTGTGANYEQYF
DNA: TGTGCCAGTAGTACCGGGACAGGGGCAAACTACGAGCAGTACTTC

V: TRBV6-5
size: .
J: TRBJ2-7
D: .
CDR3: CASSYSKRYVYEQYF
DNA: TGTGCCAGCAGTTACTCGAAGAGATACGTCTACGAGCAGTACTTC

V: TRBV5-1
size: .
J: TRBJ1-2
D: .
CDR3: CASSLGQASLGYTF
DNA: TGCGCCAGCAGCTTAGGACAAGCTTCCCTCGGCTACACCTTC

V: TRBV6-1
size: .
J: TRBJ1-4
D: TRBD1
CDR3: CASRKQGAQEKLFF
DNA: TGTGCCAGCAGGAAACAGGGGGCGCAAGAAAAACTGTTTTTT

V: TRBV7-9
size: .
J: TRBJ1-5
D: TRBD1
CDR3: CASSLGTGMVQPQHF
DNA: TGTGCCAGCAGCTTGGGGACAGGGATGGTTCAGCCCCAGCATTTT

V: TRBV5-1
size: .
J: TRBJ2-7
D: TRBD1
CDR3: CASSSMAGTGTSEQYF
DNA: TGCGCCAGCAGTTCGATGGCCGGGACAGGTACCTCCGAGCAGTACTTC

V: TRBV11-3
size: .
J: TRBJ2-3
D: .
CDR3: CASSLGYWGASTDTQYF
DNA: TGTGCCAGCAGCTTGGGATATTGGGGCGCTAGCACAGATACGCAGTATTTT

V: TRBV7-9
size: few
J: TRBJ2-1
D: .
CDR3: CASSLNGGRMYEQFF
DNA: TGTGCCAGCAGCTTAAACGGAGGGAGGATGTATGAGCAGTTCTTC

V: TRBV21-1
size: .
J: TRBJ2-2
D: .
CDR3: CASSKESRLAGDFRTGELFF
DNA: TGTGCCAGCAGCAAAGAAAGCCGACTAGCGGGAGATTTTCGTACCGGGGAGCTGTTTTTT

V: TRBV27
size: .
J: TRBJ2-3
D: .
CDR3: CASSGRVLGGDTQYF
DNA: TGTGCCAGCAGTGGTCGGGTGCTTGGTGGAGATACGCAGTATTTT

V: TRBV5-1
size: .
J: TRBJ2-3
D: .
CDR3: CASSFPGEDTQYF
DNA: TGCGCCAGCAGCTTTCCAGGGGAGGATACGCAGTATTTT

V: TRBV9
size: once
J: TRBJ1-3
D: .
CDR3: CASTLGGASGNTIYF
DNA: TGTGCCAGCACCTTGGGGGGGGCGTCTGGAAACACCATATATTTT

V: TRBV27
size: .
J: TRBJ1-5
D: TRBD1
CDR3: CASSPSGTGRNQPQHF
DNA: TGTGCCAGCAGTCCCTCTGGGACAGGGAGGAATCAGCCCCAGCATTTT

V: TRBV7-2
size: .
J: TRBJ1-5
D: TRBD1
CDR3: CASSSGQGMQPQHF
DNA: TGTGCCAGCAGCTCCGGACAGGGGATGCAGCCCCAGCATTTT

V: TRBV28
size: .
J: TRBJ2-3
D: .
CDR3: CASSRLQGTDTQYF
DNA: TGTGCCAGCAGTAGACTACAAGGCACAGATACGCAGTATTTT

V: TRBV11-1
size: .
J: TRBJ1-5
D: .
CDR3: CASSLGEHQPQHF
DNA: TGTGCCAGCAGCTTAGGGGAGCATCAGCCCCAGCATTTT

V: TRBV7-9
size: .
J: TRBJ1-5
D: .
CDR3: CASSRQNQPQHF
DNA: TGTGCCAGCAGCCGACAGAATCAGCCCCAGCATTTT

V: TRBV30
size: .
J: TRBJ1-5
D: .
CDR3: CAWGGGQPQHF
DNA: TGTGCCTGGGGAGGAGGGCAGCCCCAGCATTTT

V: TRBV2
size: few
J: TRBJ2-7
D: .
CDR3: CASTLAGLDEQYF
DNA: TGTGCCAGCACCCTCGCGGGACTCGACGAGCAGTACTTC

V: TRBV28
size: .
J: TRBJ2-6
D: TRBD2
CDR3: CASTSLVGTRPSGGANVLTF
DNA: TGTGCCAGCACTTCTCTGGTTGGGACTAGACCCTCGGGGGGGGCCAACGTCCTGACTTTC

V: TRBV6-4
size: .
J: TRBJ2-1
D: TRBD1
CDR3: CASSDRQGGYNEQFF
DNA: TGTGCCAGCAGTGACCGACAGGGTGGTTACAATGAGCAGTTCTTC

V: TRBV28
size: few
J: TRBJ1-2
D: TRBD1
CDR3: CASSVGQVYGYTF
DNA: TGTGCCAGCAGTGTGGGACAGGTCTATGGCTACACCTTC

V: TRBV28
size: once
J: TRBJ1-3
D: .
CDR3: CASSPWGGGGNTIYF
DNA: TGTGCCAGCAGTCCGTGGGGGGGCGGTGGAAACACCATATATTTT

V: TRBV27
size: .
J: TRBJ1-1
D: .
CDR3: CASSLEGRTEAFF
DNA: TGTGCCAGCAGTTTAGAGGGAAGAACTGAAGCTTTCTTT

V: TRBV2
size: .
J: TRBJ1-2
D: TRBD1
CDR3: CASETGTKRGYTF
DNA: TGTGCCAGCGAGACAGGGACCAAGAGGGGCTACACCTTC

V: TRBV9
size: .
J: TRBJ2-3
D: TRBD1
CDR3: CASSVREPGGTGTDTQYF
DNA: TGTGCCAGCAGCGTCCGAGAGCCAGGGGGCACGGGAACAGATACGCAGTATTTT

V: TRBV7-7
size: once
J: TRBJ2-3
D: .
CDR3: CASSLLAQTKLSSTDTQYF
DNA: TGTGCCAGCAGCTTACTAGCCCAAACCAAACTTTCTAGCACAGATACGCAGTATTTT

V: TRBV5-5
size: .
J: TRBJ2-7
D: TRBD2
CDR3: CASSLAVGGRTYEQYF
DNA: TGTGCCAGCAGCTTGGCGGTCGGCGGGAGAACCTACGAGCAGTACTTC